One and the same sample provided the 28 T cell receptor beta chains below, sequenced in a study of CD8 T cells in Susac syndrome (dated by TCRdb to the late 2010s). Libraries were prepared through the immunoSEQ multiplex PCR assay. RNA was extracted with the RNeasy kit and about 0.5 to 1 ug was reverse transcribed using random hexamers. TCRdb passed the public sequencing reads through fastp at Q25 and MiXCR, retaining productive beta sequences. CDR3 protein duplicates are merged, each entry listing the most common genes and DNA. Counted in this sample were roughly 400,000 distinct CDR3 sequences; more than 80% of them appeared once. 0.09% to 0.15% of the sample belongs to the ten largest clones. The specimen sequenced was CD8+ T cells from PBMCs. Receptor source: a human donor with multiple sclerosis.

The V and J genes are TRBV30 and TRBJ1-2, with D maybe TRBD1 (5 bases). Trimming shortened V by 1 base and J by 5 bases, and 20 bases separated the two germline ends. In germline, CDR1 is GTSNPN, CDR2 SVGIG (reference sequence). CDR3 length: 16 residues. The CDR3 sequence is CAWSDSLREGWYGYTF. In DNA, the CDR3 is TGTGCCTGGAGTGACTCCCTTAGGGAGGGGTGGTATGGCTACACCTTC.

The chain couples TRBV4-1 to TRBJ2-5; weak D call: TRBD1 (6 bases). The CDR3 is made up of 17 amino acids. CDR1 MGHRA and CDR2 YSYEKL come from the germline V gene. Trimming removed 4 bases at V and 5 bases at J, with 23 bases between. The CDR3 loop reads CASSPSRQAGDRETQYF. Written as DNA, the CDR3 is TGCGCCAGCAGCCCCTCTAGACAGGCGGGTGATCGGGAGACCCAGTACTTC.

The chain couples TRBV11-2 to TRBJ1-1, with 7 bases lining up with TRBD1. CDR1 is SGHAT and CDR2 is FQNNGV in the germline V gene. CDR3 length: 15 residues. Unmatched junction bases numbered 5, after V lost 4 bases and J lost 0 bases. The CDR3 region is CASSSAGGMNTEAFF. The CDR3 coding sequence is TGTGCCAGCAGCTCGGCAGGGGGTATGAACACTGAAGCTTTCTTT.

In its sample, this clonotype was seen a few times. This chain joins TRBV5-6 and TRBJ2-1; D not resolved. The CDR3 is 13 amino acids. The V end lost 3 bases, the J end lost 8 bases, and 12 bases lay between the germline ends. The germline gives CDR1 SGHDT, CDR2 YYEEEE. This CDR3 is CASSSSTWDEQFF. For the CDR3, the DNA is TGTGCCAGCAGCTCATCTACGTGGGATGAGCAGTTCTTC.

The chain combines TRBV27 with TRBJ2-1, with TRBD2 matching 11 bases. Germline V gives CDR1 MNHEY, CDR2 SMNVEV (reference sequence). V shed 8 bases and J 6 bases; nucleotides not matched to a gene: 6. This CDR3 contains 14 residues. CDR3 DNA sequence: TGTGCCAGCTGCCCGGGACTAGCGGTCAATGAGCAGTTCTTC. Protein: CASCPGLAVNEQFF.

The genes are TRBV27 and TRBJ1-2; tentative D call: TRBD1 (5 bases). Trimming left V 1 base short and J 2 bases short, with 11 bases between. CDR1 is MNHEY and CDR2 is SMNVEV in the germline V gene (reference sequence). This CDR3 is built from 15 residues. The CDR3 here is CASSLLGESNYGYTF. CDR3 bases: TGTGCCAGCAGTTTATTGGGGGAATCGAACTATGGCTACACCTTC.

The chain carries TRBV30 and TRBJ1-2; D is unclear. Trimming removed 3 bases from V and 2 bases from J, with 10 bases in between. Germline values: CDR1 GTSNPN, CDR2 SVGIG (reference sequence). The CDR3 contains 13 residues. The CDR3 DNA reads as TGTGCCTGGAGACAGACACTGAACTATGGCTACACCTTC. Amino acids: CAWRQTLNYGYTF.

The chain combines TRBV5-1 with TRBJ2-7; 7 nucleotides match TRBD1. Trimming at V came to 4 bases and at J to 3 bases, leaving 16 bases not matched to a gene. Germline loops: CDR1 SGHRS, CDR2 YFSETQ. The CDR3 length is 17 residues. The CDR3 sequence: CASSIKQTGRVIYEQYF. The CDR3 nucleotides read TGCGCCAGCAGCATAAAACAGACAGGGCGAGTCATCTACGAGCAGTACTTC.

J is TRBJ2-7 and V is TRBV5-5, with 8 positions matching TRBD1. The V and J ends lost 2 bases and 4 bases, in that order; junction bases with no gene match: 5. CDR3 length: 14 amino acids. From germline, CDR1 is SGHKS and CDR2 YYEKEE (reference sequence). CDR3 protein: CASSFLRTGYEQYF. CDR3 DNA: TGTGCCAGCAGCTTCTTGCGGACAGGGTACGAGCAGTACTTC.

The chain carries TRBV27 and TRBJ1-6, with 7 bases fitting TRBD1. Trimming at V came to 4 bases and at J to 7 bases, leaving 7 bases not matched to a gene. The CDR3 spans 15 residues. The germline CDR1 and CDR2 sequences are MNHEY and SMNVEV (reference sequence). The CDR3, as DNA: TGTGCCAGCAGTTCCCCGGACAGGTTAAATTCACCCCTCCACTTT. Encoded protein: CASSSPDRLNSPLHF.

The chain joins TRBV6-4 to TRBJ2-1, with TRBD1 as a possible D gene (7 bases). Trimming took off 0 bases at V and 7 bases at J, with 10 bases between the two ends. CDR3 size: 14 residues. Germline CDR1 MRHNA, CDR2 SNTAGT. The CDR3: CASSDSEGANEQFF. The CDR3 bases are TGTGCCAGCAGTGACTCGGAGGGGGCTAATGAGCAGTTCTTC.

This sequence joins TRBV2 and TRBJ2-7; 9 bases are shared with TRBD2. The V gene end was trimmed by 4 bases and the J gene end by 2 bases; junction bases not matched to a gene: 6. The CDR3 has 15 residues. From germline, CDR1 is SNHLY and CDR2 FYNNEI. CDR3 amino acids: CASSADSGGAYEQYF. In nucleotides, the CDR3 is TGTGCCAGCAGTGCCGATAGCGGGGGTGCCTACGAGCAGTACTTC.

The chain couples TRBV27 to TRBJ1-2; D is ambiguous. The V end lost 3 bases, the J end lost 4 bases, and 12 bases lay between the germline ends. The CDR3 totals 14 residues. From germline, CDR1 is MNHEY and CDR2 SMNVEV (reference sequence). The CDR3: CASSFGVEGYGYTF. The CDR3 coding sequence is TGTGCCAGCAGTTTCGGGGTAGAGGGCTATGGCTACACCTTC.

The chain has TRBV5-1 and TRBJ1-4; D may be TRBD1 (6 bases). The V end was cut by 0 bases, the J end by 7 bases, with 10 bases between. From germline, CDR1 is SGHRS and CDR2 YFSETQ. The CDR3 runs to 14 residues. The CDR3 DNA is TGCGCCAGCAGCTTGGAAGCAGGGGCTGAAAAACTGTTTTTT. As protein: CASSLEAGAEKLFF.

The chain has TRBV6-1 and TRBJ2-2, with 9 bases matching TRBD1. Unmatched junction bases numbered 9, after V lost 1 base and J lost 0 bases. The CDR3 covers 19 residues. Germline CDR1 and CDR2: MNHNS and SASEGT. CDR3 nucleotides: TGTGCCAGCAGTGAAGAGTTCTGGGACAGGGAAACGAACACCGGGGAGCTGTTTTTT. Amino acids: CASSEEFWDRETNTGELFF.

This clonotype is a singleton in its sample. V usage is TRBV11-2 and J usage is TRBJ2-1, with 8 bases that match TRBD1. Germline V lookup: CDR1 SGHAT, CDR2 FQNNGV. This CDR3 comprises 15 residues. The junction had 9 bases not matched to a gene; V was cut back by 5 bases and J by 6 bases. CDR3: CASSQQGEGVNEQFF. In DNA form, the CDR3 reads TGTGCCAGCAGCCAACAGGGGGAAGGGGTCAATGAGCAGTTCTTC.

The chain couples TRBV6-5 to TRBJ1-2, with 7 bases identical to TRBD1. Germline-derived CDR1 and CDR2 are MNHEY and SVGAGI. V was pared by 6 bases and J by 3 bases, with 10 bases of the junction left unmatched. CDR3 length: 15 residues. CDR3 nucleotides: TGTGCCAGCAGGCCGGACAGGACCCACGACTATGGCTACACCTTC. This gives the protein CASRPDRTHDYGYTF.

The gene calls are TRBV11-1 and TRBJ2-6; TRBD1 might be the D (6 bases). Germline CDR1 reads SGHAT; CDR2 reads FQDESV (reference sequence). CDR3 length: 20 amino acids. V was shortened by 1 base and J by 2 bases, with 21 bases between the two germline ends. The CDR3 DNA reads TGTGCCAGCAGCTTAGAACCGAGGGGGACAAGTTCGGCTGGGGCCAACGTCCTGACTTTC. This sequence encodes CASSLEPRGTSSAGANVLTF.

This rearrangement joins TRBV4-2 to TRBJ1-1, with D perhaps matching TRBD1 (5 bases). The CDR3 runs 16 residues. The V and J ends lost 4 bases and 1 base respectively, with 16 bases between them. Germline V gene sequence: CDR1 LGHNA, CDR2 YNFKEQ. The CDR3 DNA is TGTGCCAGCAGCCCCTGGCAAGGGGCAGCGAACACTGAAGCTTTCTTT. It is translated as CASSPWQGAANTEAFF.

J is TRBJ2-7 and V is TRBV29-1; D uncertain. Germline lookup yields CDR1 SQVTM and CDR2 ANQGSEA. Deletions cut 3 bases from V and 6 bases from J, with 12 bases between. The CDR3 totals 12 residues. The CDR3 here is CSVEGLHGEQYF. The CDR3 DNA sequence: TGCAGCGTTGAGGGATTACACGGCGAGCAGTACTTC.

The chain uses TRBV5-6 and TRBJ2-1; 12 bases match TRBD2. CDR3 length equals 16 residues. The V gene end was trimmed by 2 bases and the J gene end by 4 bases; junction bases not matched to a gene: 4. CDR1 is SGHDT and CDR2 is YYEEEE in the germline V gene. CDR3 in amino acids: CASSFAGTSGYNEQFF. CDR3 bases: TGTGCCAGCAGCTTTGCCGGGACTAGCGGGTACAATGAGCAGTTCTTC.

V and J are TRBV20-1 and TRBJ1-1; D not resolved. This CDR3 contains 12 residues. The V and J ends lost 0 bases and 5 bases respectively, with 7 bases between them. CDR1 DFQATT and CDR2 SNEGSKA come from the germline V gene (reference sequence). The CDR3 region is CSARDDETEAFF. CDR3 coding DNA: TGCAGTGCTAGAGACGATGAGACTGAAGCTTTCTTT.

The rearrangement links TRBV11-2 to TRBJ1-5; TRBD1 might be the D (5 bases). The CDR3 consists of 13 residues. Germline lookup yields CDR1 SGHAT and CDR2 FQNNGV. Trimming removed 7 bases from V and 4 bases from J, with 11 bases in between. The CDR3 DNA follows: TGTGCCAGCACCCGGGGGGGGAATCAGCCCCAGCATTTT. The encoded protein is CASTRGGNQPQHF.

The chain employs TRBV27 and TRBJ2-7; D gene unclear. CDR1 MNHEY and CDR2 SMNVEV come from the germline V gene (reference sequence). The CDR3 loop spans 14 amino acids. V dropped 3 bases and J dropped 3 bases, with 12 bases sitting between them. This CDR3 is CASSFSWAVYEQYF. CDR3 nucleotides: TGTGCCAGCAGTTTTTCCTGGGCGGTCTACGAGCAGTACTTC.

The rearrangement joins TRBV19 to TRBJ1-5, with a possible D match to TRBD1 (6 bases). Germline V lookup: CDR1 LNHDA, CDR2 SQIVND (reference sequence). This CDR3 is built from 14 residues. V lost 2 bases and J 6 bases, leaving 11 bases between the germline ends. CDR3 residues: CASSITGATQPQHF. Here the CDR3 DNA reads TGTGCCAGTAGTATAACGGGGGCCACTCAGCCCCAGCATTTT.

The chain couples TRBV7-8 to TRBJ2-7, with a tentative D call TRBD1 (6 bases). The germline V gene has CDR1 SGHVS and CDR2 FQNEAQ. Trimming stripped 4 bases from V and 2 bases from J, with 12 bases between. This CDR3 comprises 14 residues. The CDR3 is CASSSRQATYEQYF. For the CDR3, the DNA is TGTGCCAGCAGCTCGCGACAGGCCACCTACGAGCAGTACTTC.

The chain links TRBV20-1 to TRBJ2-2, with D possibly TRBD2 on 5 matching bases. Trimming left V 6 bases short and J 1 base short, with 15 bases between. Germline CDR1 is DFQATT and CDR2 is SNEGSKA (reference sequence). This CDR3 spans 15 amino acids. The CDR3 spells CSAGSGLGNTGELFF. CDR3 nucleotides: TGCAGTGCGGGTTCGGGGTTGGGGAACACCGGGGAGCTGTTTTTT.

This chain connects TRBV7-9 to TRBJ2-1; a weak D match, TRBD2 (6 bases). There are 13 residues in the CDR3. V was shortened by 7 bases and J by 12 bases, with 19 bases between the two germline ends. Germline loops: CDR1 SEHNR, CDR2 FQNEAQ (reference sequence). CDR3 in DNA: TGTGCCAGCACCCGGGCGGAGGGCTTTGTGCAGTTCTTC. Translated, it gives CASTRAEGFVQFF.